The entry below gives a single T cell receptor (beta chain) sequence along with its context. As yet, its antigen is unknown. With 0 bases clipped from V and 5 bases from J, the junction kept 7 bases outside the gene matches. The germline V gene encodes CDR1 SGHRS and CDR2 YFSETQ. The CDR3 loop spans 15 amino acids. This record belongs to a study of CD4+ T cells in melanoma. Study observations and caveats: CD8+ T cell, macrophage and B cell function reportedly correlated with neoantigen-specific CD4+ T cells. Reportedly, melanoma neoantigen-specific CD4+ T cells showed varied differentiation states.

The protocol was immunoSEQ multiplex PCR, while the TCRdb copy is restricted to in-frame clones and leaves out a portion. The data contain 20,000 or so clones, approximately 78% of them seen just once; the ten biggest clones take up over 9.5%. The chain couples TRBV5-1 to TRBJ1-2; 7 nucleotides match TRBD1. This clonotype was obtained from a human donor with melanoma. Written as DNA, the CDR3 is TGCGCCAGCAGCTTGGCGACAGGGAAAGGATATGGCTACACCTTC. Its translation: CASSLATGKGYGYTF.